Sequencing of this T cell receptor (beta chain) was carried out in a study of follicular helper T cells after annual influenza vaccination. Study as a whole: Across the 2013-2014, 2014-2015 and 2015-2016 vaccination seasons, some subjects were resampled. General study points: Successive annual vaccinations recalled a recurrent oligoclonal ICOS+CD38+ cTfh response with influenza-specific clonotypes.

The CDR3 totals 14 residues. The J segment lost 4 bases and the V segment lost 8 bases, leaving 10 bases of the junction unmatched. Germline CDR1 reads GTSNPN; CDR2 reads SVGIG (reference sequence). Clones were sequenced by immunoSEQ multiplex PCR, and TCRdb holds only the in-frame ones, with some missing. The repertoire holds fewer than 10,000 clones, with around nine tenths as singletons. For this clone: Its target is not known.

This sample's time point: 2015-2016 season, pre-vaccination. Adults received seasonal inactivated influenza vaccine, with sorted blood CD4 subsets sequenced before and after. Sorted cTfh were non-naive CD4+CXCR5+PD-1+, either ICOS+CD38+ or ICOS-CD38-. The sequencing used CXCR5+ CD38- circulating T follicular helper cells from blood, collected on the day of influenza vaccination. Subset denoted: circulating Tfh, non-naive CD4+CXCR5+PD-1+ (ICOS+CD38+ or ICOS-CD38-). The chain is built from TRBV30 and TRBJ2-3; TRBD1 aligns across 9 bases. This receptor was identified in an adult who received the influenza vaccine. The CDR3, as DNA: TGTGCCATCGACAGGGGGACCGTTGCAGATACGCAGTATTTT. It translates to CAIDRGTVADTQYF.